The TCR beta chain described here comes from a study of shared clonotypes between healthy human individuals. For the study at large: Each donor's CD8 memory used one plate, CD8 naive two, each CD4 subset three.

Germline CDR1 and CDR2: MNHEY and SMNVEV (reference sequence). Between the trimmed V and J ends, which lost 6 bases and 5 bases, there was a span of 2 bases. This CDR3 is 9 amino acids long. About this clone itself: No antigen is known for it. Other DNA variants within this sample encode the same CDR3.

Regarding the study as a whole: Among non-shared clonotypes, generation probabilities were lower than among those shared by all four donors.

Measured with immunoSEQ multiplex PCR; TCRdb has only the in-frame clones, and not every one. The sample carries about 1.5 million clones, 98% recorded once. The TCR originated in a man younger than 40 in good health. What was sequenced was naive CD4+ T cells sorted from blood. Subset reported: CD45RA+ positively selected. The chain joins TRBV27 to TRBJ2-7; no clear D. This CDR3 is CASRNEQYF. As DNA, the CDR3 is TGTGCCAGCAGGAACGAGCAGTACTTC.